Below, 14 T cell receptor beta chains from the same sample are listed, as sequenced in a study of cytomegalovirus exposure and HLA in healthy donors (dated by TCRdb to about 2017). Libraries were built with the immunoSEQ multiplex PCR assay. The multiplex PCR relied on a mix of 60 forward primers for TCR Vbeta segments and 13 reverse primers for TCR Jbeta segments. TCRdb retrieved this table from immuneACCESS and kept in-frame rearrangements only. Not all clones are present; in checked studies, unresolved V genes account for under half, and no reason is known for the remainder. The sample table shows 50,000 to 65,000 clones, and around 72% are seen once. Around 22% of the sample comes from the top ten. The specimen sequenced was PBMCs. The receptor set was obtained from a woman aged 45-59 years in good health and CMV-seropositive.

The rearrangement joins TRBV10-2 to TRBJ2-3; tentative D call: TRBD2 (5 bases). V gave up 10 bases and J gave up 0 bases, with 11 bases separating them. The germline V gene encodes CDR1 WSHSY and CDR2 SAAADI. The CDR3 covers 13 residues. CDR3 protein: CATLAPSTDTQYF. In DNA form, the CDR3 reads TGCGCCACCCTAGCCCCTAGCACAGATACGCAGTATTTT.

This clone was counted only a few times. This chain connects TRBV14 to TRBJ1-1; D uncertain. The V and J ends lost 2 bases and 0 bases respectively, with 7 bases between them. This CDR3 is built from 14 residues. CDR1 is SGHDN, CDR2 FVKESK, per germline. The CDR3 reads CASSQPGMNTEAFF. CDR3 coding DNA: TGTGCCAGCAGCCAACCGGGAATGAACACTGAAGCTTTCTTT.

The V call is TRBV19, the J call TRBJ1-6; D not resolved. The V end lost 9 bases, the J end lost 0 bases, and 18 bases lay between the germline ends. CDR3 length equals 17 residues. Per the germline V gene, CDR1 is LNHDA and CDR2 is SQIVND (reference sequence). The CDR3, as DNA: TGTGCCAGCCGATGGACTAGCAGGAGCTCCTATAATTCACCCCTCCACTTT. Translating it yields CASRWTSRSSYNSPLHF. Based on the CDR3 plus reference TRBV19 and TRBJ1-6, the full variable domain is DGGITQSPKYLFRKEGQNVTLSCEQNLNHDAMYWYRQDPGQGLRLIYYSQIVNDFQKGDIAEGYSVSREKKESFPLTVTSAQKNPTAFYLCASRWTSRSSYNSPLHFGNGTRLTVT.

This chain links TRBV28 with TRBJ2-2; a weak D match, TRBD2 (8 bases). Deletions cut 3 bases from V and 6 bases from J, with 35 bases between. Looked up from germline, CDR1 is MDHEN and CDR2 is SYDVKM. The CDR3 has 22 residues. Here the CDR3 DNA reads TGTGCCAGCAGTTTTGTATTGAAAGGGGGCGCAGACGCGGGAGGAACCCCCGGGGAGCTGTTTTTT. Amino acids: CASSFVLKGGADAGGTPGELFF. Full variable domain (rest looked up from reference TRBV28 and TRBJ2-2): DVKVTQSSRYLVKRTGEKVFLECVQDMDHENMFWYRQDPGLGLRLIYFSYDVKMKEKGDIPEGYSVSREKKERFSLILESASTNQTSMYLCASSFVLKGGADAGGTPGELFFGEGSRLTVL.

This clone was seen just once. The CDR3 is CASSNRDSGGADTQYF. As DNA, the CDR3 is TGTGCCAGTAGTAACCGGGACTCAGGGGGCGCAGATACGCAGTATTTT. The J gene is TRBJ2-3, the V gene TRBV19; 8 positions match TRBD1. The junction had 10 bases not matched to a gene; V was cut back by 4 bases and J by 4 bases. The CDR3 spans 16 residues. In germline, CDR1 is LNHDA, CDR2 SQIVND (reference sequence). Using reference TRBV19 and TRBJ2-3 for the parts outside the CDR3, the full variable domain is DGGITQSPKYLFRKEGQNVTLSCEQNLNHDAMYWYRQDPGQGLRLIYYSQIVNDFQKGDIAEGYSVSREKKESFPLTVTSAQKNPTAFYLCASSNRDSGGADTQYFGPGTRLTVL.

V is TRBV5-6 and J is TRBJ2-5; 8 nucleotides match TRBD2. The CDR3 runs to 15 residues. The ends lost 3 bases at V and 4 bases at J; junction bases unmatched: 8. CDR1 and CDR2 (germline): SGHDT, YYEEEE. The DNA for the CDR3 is TGTGCCAGCAGCTGGTACGGGGGGGCAGCAGAGACCCAGTACTTC. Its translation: CASSWYGGAAETQYF.

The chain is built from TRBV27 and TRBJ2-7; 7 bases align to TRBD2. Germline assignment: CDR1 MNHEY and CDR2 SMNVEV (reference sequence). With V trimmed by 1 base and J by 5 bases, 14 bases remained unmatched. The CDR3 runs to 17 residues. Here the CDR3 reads CASSLYGSGGRSNEQYF. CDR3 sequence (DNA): TGTGCCAGCAGTTTATATGGCTCTGGCGGGAGAAGCAACGAGCAGTACTTC.

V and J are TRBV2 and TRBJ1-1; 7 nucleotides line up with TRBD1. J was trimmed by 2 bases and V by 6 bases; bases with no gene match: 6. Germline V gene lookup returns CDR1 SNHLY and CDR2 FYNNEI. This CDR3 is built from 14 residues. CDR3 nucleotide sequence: TGTGCCAGCAGAAGACAGGGAGGAAACACTGAAGCTTTCTTT. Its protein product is CASRRQGGNTEAFF. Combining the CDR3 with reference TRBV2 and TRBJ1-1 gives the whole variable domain EPEVTQTPSHQVTQMGQEVILRCVPISNHLYFYWYRQILGQKVEFLVSFYNNEISEKSEIFDDQFSVERPDGSNFTLKIRSTKLEDSAMYFCASRRQGGNTEAFFGQGTRLTVV.

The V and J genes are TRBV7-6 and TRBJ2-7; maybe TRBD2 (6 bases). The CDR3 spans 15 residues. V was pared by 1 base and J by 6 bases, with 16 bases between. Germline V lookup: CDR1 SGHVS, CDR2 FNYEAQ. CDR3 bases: TGTGCCAGCAGCTTAGGGGACTCAAGCGTCTCCGAGCAGTACTTC. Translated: CASSLGDSSVSEQYF. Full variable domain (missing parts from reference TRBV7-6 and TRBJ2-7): GAGVSQSPRYKVTKRGQDVALRCDPISGHVSLYWYRQALGQGPEFLTYFNYEAQQDKSGLPNDRFSAERPEGSISTLTIQRTEQRDSAMYRCASSLGDSSVSEQYFGPGTRLTVT.

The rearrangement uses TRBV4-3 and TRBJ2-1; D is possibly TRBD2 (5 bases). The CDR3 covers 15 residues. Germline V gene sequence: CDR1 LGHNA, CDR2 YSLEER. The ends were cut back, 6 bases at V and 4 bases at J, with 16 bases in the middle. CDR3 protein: CASSQQSGSYNEQFF. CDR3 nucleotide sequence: TGCGCCAGCAGTCAACAATCGGGATCTTACAATGAGCAGTTCTTC.

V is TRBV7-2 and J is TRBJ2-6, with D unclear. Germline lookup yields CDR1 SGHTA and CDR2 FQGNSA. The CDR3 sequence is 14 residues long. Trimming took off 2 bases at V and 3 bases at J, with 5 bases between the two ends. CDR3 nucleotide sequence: TGTGCCAGCAGCTTACTCGGTGGGGCCAACGTCCTGACTTTC. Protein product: CASSLLGGANVLTF.

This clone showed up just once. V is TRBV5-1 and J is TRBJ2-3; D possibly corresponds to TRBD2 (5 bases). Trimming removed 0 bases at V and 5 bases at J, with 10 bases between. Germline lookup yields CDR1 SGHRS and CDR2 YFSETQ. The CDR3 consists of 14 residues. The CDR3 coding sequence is TGCGCCAGCAGCTTGGGGCTAGCAGAAGATACGCAGTATTTT. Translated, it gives CASSLGLAEDTQYF.

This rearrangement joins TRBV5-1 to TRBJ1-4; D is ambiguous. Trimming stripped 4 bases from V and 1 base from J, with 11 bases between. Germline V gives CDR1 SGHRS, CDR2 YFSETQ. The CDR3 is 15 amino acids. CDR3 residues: CASSRLGGTNEKLFF. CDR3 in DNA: TGCGCCAGCAGCCGCCTCGGAGGAACTAATGAAAAACTGTTTTTT.

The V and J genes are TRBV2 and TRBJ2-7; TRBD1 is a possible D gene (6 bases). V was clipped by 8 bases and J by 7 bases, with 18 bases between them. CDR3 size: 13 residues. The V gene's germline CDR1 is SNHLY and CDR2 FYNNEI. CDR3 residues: CASSPGVVGEQYF. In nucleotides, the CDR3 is TGTGCCAGCTCCCCAGGGGTGGTGGGGGAGCAGTACTTC.